Sequencing of this T cell receptor (beta chain) was carried out in a study of cytomegalovirus exposure and HLA in healthy donors. The PCR had 60 Vbeta and 13 Jbeta primers. Method: immunoSEQ multiplex PCR; TCRdb's copy keeps in-frame clones and lacks some. The profile shows about 130,000 clones, 77% of them singletons. CDR1 is MDHEN, CDR2 SYDVKM, per germline. The CDR3 has 15 residues. V was clipped by 6 bases and J by 8 bases; unmatched bases: 9. The source of this sequence is a woman aged 40-49 years in good health and CMV-seropositive. The sample taken for sequencing was PBMCs. This chain joins TRBV28 and TRBJ2-2, with 10 bases matching TRBD2. CDR3 in amino acids: CASRFPGLASGELFF. In nucleotides, the CDR3 is TGTGCCAGCAGATTCCCGGGACTAGCGTCAGGGGAGCTGTTTTTT.